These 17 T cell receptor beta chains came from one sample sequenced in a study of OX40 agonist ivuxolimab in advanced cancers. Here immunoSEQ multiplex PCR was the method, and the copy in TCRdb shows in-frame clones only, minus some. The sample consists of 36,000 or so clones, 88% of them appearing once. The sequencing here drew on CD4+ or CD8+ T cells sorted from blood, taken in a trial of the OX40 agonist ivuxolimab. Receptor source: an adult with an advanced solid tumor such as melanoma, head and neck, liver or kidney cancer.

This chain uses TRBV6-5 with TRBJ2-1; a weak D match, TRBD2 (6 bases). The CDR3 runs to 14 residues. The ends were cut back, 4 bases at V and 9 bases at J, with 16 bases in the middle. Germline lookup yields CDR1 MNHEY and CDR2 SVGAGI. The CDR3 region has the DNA TGTGCCAGCAGTTCCGGGACTCCCATCGGTGAGCAGTTCTTC. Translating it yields CASSSGTPIGEQFF.

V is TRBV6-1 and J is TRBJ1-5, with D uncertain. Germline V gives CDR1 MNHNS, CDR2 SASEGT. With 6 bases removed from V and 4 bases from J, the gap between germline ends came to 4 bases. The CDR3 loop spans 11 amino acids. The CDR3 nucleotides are TGTGCCAGCAGGAGAAATCAGCCCCAGCATTTT. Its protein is CASRRNQPQHF.

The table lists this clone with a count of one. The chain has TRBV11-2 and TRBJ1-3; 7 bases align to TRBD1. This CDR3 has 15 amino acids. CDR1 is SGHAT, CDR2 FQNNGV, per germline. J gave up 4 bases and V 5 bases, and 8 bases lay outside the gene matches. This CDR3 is CASSIIQGRGNTIYF. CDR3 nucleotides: TGTGCCAGCAGCATAATACAGGGGAGAGGAAACACCATATATTTT. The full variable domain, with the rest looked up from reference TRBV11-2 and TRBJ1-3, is EAGVAQSPRYKIIEKRQSVAFWCNPISGHATLYWYQQILGQGPKLLIQFQNNGVVDDSQLPKDRFSAERLKGVDSTLKIQPAKLEDSAVYLCASSIIQGRGNTIYFGEGSWLTVV.

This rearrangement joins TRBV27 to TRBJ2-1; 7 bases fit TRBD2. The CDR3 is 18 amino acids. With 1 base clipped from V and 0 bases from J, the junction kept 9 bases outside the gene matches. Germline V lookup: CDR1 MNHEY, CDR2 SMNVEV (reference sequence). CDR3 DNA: TGTGCCAGCAGTTTATTTGCGGAAGCGGGACGCTCCTACAATGAGCAGTTCTTC. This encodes CASSLFAEAGRSYNEQFF.

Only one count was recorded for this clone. The CDR3 nucleotides are TGTGCCAGTAGTCCCCAAGGAGAGGAGCAGTTCTTC. Protein sequence: CASSPQGEEQFF. This chain uses TRBV19 with TRBJ2-1; D is ambiguous. In germline, CDR1 is LNHDA, CDR2 SQIVND (reference sequence). V was pared by 5 bases and J by 10 bases, with 12 bases between. The CDR3 sequence is 12 residues long.

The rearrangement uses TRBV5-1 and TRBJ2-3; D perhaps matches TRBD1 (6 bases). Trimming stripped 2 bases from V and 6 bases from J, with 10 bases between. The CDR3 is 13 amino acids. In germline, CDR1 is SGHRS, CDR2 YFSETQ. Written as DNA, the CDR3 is TGCGCCAGCAGCTTCGACAGGACGGATACGCAGTATTTT. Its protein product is CASSFDRTDTQYF.

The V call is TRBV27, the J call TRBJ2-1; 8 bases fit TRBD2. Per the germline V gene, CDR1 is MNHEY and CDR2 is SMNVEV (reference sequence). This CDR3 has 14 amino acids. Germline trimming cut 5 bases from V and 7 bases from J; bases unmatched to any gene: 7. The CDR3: CASSTGTSRNEQFF. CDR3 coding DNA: TGTGCCAGCAGTACGGGGACTAGTCGGAATGAGCAGTTCTTC.

CDR3 loop: CASSTSGYGYTF. CDR3 DNA sequence: TGTGCCAGCAGTACCAGTGGTTATGGCTACACCTTC. The J gene is TRBJ1-2, the V gene TRBV7-9; D not resolved. Germline CDR1 and CDR2: SEHNR and FQNEAQ (reference sequence). Trimming stripped 6 bases from V and 5 bases from J, with 10 bases between. The CDR3 runs to 12 residues.

For the CDR3, the DNA is TGCGCCAGCAGCCAACCGGCTAGCGGGAGGACCCATGAGCAGTTCTTC. Translated, it gives CASSQPASGRTHEQFF. The chain carries TRBV4-1 and TRBJ2-1; 11 bases are shared with TRBD2. Germline V lookup: CDR1 MGHRA, CDR2 YSYEKL. CDR3 size: 16 residues. Trimming took 2 bases from V and 8 from J; bases not matched to a gene: 8.

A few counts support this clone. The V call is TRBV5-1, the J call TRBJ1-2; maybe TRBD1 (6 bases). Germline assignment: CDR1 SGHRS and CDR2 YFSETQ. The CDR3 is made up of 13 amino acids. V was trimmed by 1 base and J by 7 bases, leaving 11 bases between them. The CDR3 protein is CASSLTDRSGYTF. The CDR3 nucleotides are TGCGCCAGCAGCTTGACGGACAGATCTGGCTACACCTTC.

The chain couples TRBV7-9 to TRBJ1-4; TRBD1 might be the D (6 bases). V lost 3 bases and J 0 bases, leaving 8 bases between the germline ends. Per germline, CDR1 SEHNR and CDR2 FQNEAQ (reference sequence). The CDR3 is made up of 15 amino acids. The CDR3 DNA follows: TGTGCCAGCAGCTTGGACAGAGCAACTAATGAAAAACTGTTTTTT. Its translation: CASSLDRATNEKLFF.

CDR3 region: CASRDASSYEQYF. The CDR3 coding sequence is TGTGCCAGCAGGGACGCCAGCTCCTACGAGCAGTACTTC. J is TRBJ2-7 and V is TRBV11-2; D unclear. The CDR3 has 13 amino acids. Germline V gene data show CDR1 as SGHAT and CDR2 as FQNNGV. Deletions cut 6 bases from V and 0 bases from J, with 9 bases between.

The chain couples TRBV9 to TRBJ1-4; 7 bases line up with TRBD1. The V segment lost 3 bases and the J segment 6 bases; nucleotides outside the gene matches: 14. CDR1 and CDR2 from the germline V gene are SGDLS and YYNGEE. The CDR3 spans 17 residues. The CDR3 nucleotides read TGTGCCAGCAGCGAGGGACAACCGGGACAGAGGGATGAAAAACTGTTTTTT. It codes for CASSEGQPGQRDEKLFF.

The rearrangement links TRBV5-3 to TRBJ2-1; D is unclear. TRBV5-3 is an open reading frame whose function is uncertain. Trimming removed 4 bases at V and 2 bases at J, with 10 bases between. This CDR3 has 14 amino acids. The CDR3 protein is CARSRYYTYNEQFF. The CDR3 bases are TGTGCCAGAAGCCGGTACTACACCTACAATGAGCAGTTCTTC.

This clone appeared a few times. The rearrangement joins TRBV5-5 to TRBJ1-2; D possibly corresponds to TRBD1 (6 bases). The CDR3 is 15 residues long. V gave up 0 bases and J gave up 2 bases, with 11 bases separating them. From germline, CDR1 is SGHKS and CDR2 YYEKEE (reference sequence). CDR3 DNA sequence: TGTGCCAGCAGCTTGGAGGGACACGGAAACTATGGCTACACCTTC. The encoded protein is CASSLEGHGNYGYTF.

CDR3 protein: CASSQLAEGGRETQYF. The CDR3 nucleotides are TGCGCCAGCAGCCAACTGGCTGAGGGCGGGCGAGAGACCCAGTACTTC. This chain uses TRBV4-1 with TRBJ2-5; possibly TRBD2 for D (5 bases). Trimming took off 2 bases at V and 4 bases at J, with 17 bases between the two ends. CDR1 is MGHRA and CDR2 is YSYEKL in the germline V gene. The CDR3 extends over 16 amino acids.

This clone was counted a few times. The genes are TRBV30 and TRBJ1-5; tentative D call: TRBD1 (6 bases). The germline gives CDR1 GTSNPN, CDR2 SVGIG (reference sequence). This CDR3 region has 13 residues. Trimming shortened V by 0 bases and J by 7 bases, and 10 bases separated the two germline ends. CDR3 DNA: TGTGCCTGGAGTGTACAGGGAGAGCAGCCCCAGCATTTT. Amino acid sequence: CAWSVQGEQPQHF.